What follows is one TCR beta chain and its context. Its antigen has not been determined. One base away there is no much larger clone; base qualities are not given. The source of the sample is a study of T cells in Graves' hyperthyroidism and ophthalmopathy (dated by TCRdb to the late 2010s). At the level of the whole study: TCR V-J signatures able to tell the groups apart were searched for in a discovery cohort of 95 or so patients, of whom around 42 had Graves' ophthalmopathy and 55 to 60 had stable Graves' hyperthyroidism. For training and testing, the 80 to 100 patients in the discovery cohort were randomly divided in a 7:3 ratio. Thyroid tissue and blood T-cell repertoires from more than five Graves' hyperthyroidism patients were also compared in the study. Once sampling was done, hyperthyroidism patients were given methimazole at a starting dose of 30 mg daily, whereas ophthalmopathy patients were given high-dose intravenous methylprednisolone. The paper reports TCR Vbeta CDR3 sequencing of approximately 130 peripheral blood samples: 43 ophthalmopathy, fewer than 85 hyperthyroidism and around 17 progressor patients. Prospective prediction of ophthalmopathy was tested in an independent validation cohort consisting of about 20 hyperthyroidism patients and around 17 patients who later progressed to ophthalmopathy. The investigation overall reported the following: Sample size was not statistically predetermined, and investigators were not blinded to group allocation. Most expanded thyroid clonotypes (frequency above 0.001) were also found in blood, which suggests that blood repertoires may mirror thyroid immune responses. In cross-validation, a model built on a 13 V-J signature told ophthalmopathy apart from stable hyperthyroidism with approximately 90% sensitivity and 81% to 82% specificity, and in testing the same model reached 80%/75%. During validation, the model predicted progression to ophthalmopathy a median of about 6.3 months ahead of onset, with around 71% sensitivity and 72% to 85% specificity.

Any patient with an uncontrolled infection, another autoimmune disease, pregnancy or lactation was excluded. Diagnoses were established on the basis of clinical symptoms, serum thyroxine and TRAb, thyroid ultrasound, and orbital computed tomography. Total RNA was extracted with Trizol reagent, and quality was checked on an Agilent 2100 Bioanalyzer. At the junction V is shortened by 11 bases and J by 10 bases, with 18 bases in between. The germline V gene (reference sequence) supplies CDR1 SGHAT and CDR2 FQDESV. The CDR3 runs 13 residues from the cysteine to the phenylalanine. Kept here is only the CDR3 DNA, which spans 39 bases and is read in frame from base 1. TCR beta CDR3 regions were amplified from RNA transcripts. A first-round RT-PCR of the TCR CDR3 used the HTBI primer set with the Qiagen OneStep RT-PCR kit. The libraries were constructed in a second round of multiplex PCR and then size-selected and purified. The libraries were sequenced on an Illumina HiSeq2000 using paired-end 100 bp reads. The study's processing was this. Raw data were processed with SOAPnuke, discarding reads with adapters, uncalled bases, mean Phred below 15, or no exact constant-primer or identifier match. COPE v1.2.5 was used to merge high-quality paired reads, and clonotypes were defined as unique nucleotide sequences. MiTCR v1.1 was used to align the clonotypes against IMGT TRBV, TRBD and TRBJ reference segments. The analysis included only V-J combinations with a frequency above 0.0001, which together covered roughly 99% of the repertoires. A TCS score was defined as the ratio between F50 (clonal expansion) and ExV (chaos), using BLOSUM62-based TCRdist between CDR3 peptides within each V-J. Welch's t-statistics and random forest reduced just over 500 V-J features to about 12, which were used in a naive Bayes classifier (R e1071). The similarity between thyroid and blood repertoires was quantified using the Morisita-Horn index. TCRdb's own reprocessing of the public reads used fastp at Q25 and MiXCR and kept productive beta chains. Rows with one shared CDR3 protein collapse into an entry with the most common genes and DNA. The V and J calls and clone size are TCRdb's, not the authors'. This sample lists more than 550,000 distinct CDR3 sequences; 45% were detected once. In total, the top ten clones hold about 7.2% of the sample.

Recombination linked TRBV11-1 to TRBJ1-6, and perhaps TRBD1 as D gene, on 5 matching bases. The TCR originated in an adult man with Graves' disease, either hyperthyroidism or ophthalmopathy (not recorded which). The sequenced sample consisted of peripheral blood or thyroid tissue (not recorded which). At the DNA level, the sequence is TGTGCCTGGAGTTTCCAGGGCTTGTCACCCCTCCACTTT. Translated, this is CAWSFQGLSPLHF.